The entry that follows covers one T cell receptor beta chain sequence. Its specificity is unknown. This record belongs to a study of CD8 T cells in ankylosing spondylitis. TCRdb passed the 5' RACE reads through MiXCR, listing each CDR3 protein once. Among 150,000 to 200,000 distinct CDR3 sequences, 15% to 20% were seen once, and the ten largest hold approximately 4%. This CDR3 comprises 18 residues. With 6 bases removed from V and 0 bases from J, the gap between germline ends came to 24 bases. CDR1 is DFQATT and CDR2 is SNEGSKA in the germline V gene (reference sequence). Study-level points and caveats: Matched ankylosing spondylitis synovial fluid reportedly showed significant enrichment of disease-linked clones. Roughly eight highly homologous variants made up a TCR beta motif that seemed to typify ankylosing spondylitis blood.

The sequenced material came from blood, either unsorted or a sorted T cell fraction (not recorded which). The TCR originated in a male donor aged 5 to 29 with ankylosing spondylitis or in good health (not recorded which). The chain recombines TRBV20-1 with TRBJ2-1; D possibly uses TRBD1 or TRBD2 (5 bases each). CDR3 amino acids: CSAPGRMAYRNSYNEQFF. DNA for the CDR3: TGCAGTGCGCCGGGGAGAATGGCGTACAGGAACTCCTACAATGAGCAGTTCTTC.